The clone carrying this T cell receptor beta chain was seen more than once but under ten times. Antigen specificity is unknown. The V end lost 4 bases, the J end lost 6 bases, and 17 bases lay between the germline ends. Germline lookup yields CDR1 SGDLS and CDR2 YYNGEE. The CDR3 is made up of 15 amino acids. The PCR used 60 Vbeta and 13 Jbeta primers. The assay was immunoSEQ multiplex PCR, and TCRdb's table has in-frame clones only and misses some. The data show about 80,000 clones, roughly 75% seen once. This record comes from a study of cytomegalovirus exposure and HLA in healthy donors. Study context: HLA-typed donors were the source of tens of millions of unique TCRs, which an early data release held. General study findings and limits: Later analysis suggested most CMV-associated TCR beta chains were HLA-restricted. In an earlier analysis, most TCR beta V segments were productive about 87% or about 30% of the time. Later, TCR association rates were found to vary by HLA locus, highest for DRB1 and lowest for HLA-C.

The specimen sequenced was PBMCs. The clonotype originates from a woman between 40 and 55 years old in good health and CMV-seronegative. The chain joins TRBV9 to TRBJ2-1; TRBD1 might be the D (6 bases). The CDR3 nucleotides are TGTGCCAGCAGCCCACAGGACAGTAAGGCCAATGAGCAGTTCTTC. Translation: CASSPQDSKANEQFF. The complete variable domain, with remaining parts taken from reference TRBV9 and TRBJ2-1, reads DSGVTQTPKHLITATGQRVTLRCSPRSGDLSVYWYQQSLDQGLQFLIQYYNGEERAKGNILERFSAQQFPDLHSELNLSSLELGDSALYFCASSPQDSKANEQFFGPGTRLTVL.